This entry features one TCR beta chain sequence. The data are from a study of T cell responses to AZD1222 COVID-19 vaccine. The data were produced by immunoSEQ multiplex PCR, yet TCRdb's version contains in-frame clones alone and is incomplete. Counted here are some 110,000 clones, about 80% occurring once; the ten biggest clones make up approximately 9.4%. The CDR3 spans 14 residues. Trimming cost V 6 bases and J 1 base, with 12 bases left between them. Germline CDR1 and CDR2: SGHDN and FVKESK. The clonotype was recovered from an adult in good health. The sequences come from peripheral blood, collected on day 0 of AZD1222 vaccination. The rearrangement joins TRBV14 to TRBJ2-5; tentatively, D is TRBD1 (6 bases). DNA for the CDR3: TGTGCCAGCAGTTCCGGACAGCTCCAAGAGACCCAGTACTTC. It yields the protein CASSSGQLQETQYF.